A single sample is the source of the 20 T cell receptor beta chains below, sequenced in a study of PD-L1 blockade in urothelial cancer. The repertoire was sequenced with immunoSEQ multiplex PCR; TCRdb's copy has only in-frame clones and lacks some. This table holds around 21,000 clones, about 85% found once. The time point here: peripheral blood 6 weeks after treatment start. The sample here was PBMCs, taken around atezolizumab (anti-PD-L1) treatment. The receptors come from a man aged 45 to 65 with urothelial cancer.

The chain combines TRBV7-2 with TRBJ2-5; D could derive from TRBD1 or TRBD2 (6 bases each). CDR3 length equals 14 residues. Germline V gene sequence: CDR1 SGHTA, CDR2 FQGNSA. The V end lost 5 bases, the J end lost 4 bases, and 14 bases lay between the germline ends. CDR3 coding DNA: TGTGCCAGCAGCGTAGGGGGGACTCGAGAGACCCAGTACTTC. Protein: CASSVGGTRETQYF.

This clone showed up just once. The chain carries TRBV5-1 and TRBJ2-2; D is ambiguous. Trimming cost V 5 bases and J 7 bases, with 15 bases left between them. The germline CDR1 and CDR2 sequences are SGHRS and YFSETQ. The CDR3 is 14 residues long. The CDR3 region has the DNA TGCGCCAGCAGATCCTCGGTCGTAAACGGGGAGCTGTTTTTT. This sequence encodes CASRSSVVNGELFF.

Comment on this clone: The junction does not match germline at one end; this may be a read error. V gene TRBV27 combines with J gene TRBJ1-1, with TRBD1 identical over 8 bases. CDR3 size: 15 residues. Germline assignment: CDR1 MNHEY and CDR2 SMNVEV (reference sequence). The CDR3 here is CASSLSDRGRTEAFF. The CDR3 DNA sequence: TGTGCCAGCAGTCTATCCGACAGGGGAAGGACTGAAGCTTTCTTT.

The rearrangement joins TRBV7-6 to TRBJ1-3; TRBD1 agrees at 9 bases. J was trimmed by 7 bases and V by 6 bases; bases with no gene match: 13. Germline CDR1 reads SGHVS; CDR2 reads FNYEAQ. This CDR3 is built from 16 residues. The DNA for the CDR3 is TGTGCCAGCAGTCCCGGGACAGGGCTATCGGCCAACACCATATATTTT. Amino acid sequence: CASSPGTGLSANTIYF.

The chain is built from TRBV28 and TRBJ2-7; TRBD1 matches 8 bases. J gave up 1 base and V 6 bases, and 8 bases lay outside the gene matches. Germline V CDR1 and CDR2: MDHEN, SYDVKM. This CDR3 comprises 15 residues. DNA of the CDR3: TGTGCCAGCAGGCCAACAGGGGGGTCGTCCTACGAGCAGTACGTC. It yields the protein CASRPTGGSSYEQYV.

There are a few counts of this clone. CDR3 in DNA: TGTGCCAGCAGCGTTCGACAGGGGGCCACAGATACGCAGTATTTT. It encodes CASSVRQGATDTQYF. The chain links TRBV9 to TRBJ2-3, with 10 bases aligning to TRBD1. Trimming at V came to 2 bases and at J to 2 bases, leaving 2 bases not matched to a gene. Germline V gives CDR1 SGDLS, CDR2 YYNGEE. The CDR3 is 15 amino acids. Looking up the rest from reference TRBV9 and TRBJ2-3 gives the full variable domain: DSGVTQTPKHLITATGQRVTLRCSPRSGDLSVYWYQQSLDQGLQFLIQYYNGEERAKGNILERFSAQQFPDLHSELNLSSLELGDSALYFCASSVRQGATDTQYFGPGTRLTVL.

This clone has just one count. The CDR3 sequence: CASSQTGLGTDTQYF. The CDR3 DNA reads TGTGCCAGCAGCCAGACAGGGTTGGGCACAGATACGCAGTATTTT. The genes are TRBV28 and TRBJ2-3; 7 bases fit TRBD1. Trimming at V came to 6 bases and at J to 1 base, leaving 7 bases not matched to a gene. The CDR3 has 15 amino acids. Germline CDR1 reads MDHEN; CDR2 reads SYDVKM. Combining the CDR3 with reference TRBV28 and TRBJ2-3 gives the whole variable domain DVKVTQSSRYLVKRTGEKVFLECVQDMDHENMFWYRQDPGLGLRLIYFSYDVKMKEKGDIPEGYSVSREKKERFSLILESASTNQTSMYLCASSQTGLGTDTQYFGPGTRLTVL.

This clone was observed a single time. The V and J genes are TRBV6-5 and TRBJ1-2, with 12 positions matching TRBD1. CDR1 is MNHEY and CDR2 is SVGAGI in the germline V gene. V was clipped by 8 bases and J by 6 bases; unmatched bases: 7. The CDR3 runs to 14 residues. The CDR3 DNA reads as TGTGCCAGCTGTCCCGGGACAGGGGGCGATGGCTACACCTTC. Amino acids: CASCPGTGGDGYTF.

This clone showed up just once. This rearrangement joins TRBV5-1 to TRBJ1-2; a possible D gene is TRBD1 (6 bases). The germline V gene has CDR1 SGHRS and CDR2 YFSETQ. V gave up 4 bases and J gave up 4 bases, with 11 bases separating them. This CDR3 is 13 amino acids long. The CDR3 nucleotides read TGCGCCAGCAGCCCGGACAGAAGCTATGGCTACACCTTC. It encodes CASSPDRSYGYTF.

The chain employs TRBV27 and TRBJ2-3; 11 bases are shared with TRBD2. The junction had 9 bases not matched to a gene; V was cut back by 7 bases and J by 6 bases. Germline loops: CDR1 MNHEY, CDR2 SMNVEV (reference sequence). The CDR3 runs to 15 residues. CDR3 bases: TGTGCCAGCACCCGGGCACTAGCGGGGGTGGATACGCAGTATTTT. This translates into CASTRALAGVDTQYF.

V gene TRBV19 combines with J gene TRBJ1-2; no firm D call. V lost 5 bases and J 8 bases, leaving 15 bases between the germline ends. Germline CDR1 and CDR2: LNHDA and SQIVND (reference sequence). The CDR3 loop spans 13 amino acids. In DNA, the CDR3 is TGTGCCAGTAGTCTGCTACTGCGGGGAGGCTACACCTTC. Its protein is CASSLLLRGGYTF.

This clone appeared a single time. The V gene is TRBV6-6, the J gene TRBJ1-2; weak D call: TRBD1 (6 bases). This CDR3 comprises 15 residues. Between the trimmed V and J ends, which lost 2 bases and 1 base, there was a span of 11 bases. Looked up from germline, CDR1 is MNHNY and CDR2 is SVGAGI (reference sequence). The CDR3 is CASSYGGALNYGYTF. CDR3 coding DNA: TGTGCCAGCAGTTACGGGGGGGCTCTTAACTATGGCTACACCTTC.

The table lists this clone with a few counts. The V call is TRBV27, the J call TRBJ2-2, with D perhaps TRBD1 (6 bases). The CDR3 has 14 amino acids. Per the germline V gene, CDR1 is MNHEY and CDR2 is SMNVEV (reference sequence). V lost 7 bases, J lost 3 bases, and 12 bases lay in between. The CDR3 DNA follows: TGTGCCAGCACCCCAGGGGCCTACACCGGGGAGCTGTTTTTT. Protein product: CASTPGAYTGELFF.

CDR3: CASSPRTTPGQPQHF. CDR3 sequence (DNA): TGTGCCAGCAGCCCCCGGACAACCCCGGGTCAGCCCCAGCATTTT. The J gene is TRBJ1-5, the V gene TRBV7-2, with a weak D call TRBD1 (5 bases). The germline V and J ends were trimmed by 5 bases and 6 bases, with 17 bases remaining between them. The germline V gene encodes CDR1 SGHTA and CDR2 FQGNSA. The CDR3 covers 15 residues.

V is TRBV9 and J is TRBJ1-6, with 9 nucleotides matching TRBD1. The CDR3 runs to 16 residues. The V gene end was trimmed by 4 bases and the J gene end by 5 bases; junction bases not matched to a gene: 7. Germline V gene lookup returns CDR1 SGDLS and CDR2 YYNGEE. Here the CDR3 reads CASSMGTGSNNSPLHF. The CDR3 bases are TGTGCCAGCAGCATGGGGACAGGGTCGAATAATTCACCCCTCCACTTT.

The chain recombines TRBV25-1 with TRBJ1-1, with D perhaps matching TRBD1 (6 bases). V dropped 4 bases and J dropped 5 bases, with 17 bases sitting between them. Germline values: CDR1 MGHDK, CDR2 SYGVNS. CDR3 size: 15 residues. The CDR3, as DNA: TGTGCCAGCAGTGGGGGTTTACAGGGCAGTACTGAAGCTTTCTTT. Translated: CASSGGLQGSTEAFF.

The V and J genes are TRBV10-3 and TRBJ1-1, with D tentatively TRBD1 (6 bases). The CDR3 sequence is 16 residues long. Germline V gives CDR1 ENHRY, CDR2 SYGVKD. Trimming left V 3 bases short and J 0 bases short, with 14 bases between. CDR3 residues: CAISDPRTVLNTEAFF. CDR3 bases: TGTGCCATCAGTGACCCGCGGACAGTGCTGAACACTGAAGCTTTCTTT.

The rearrangement links TRBV27 to TRBJ2-5; D may be TRBD1 (6 bases). The germline gives CDR1 MNHEY, CDR2 SMNVEV (reference sequence). CDR3 size: 13 residues. Trimming shortened V by 6 bases and J by 4 bases, and 12 bases separated the two germline ends. The CDR3 spells CASSQQGPETQYF. The CDR3 DNA reads TGTGCCAGCAGCCAACAGGGCCCAGAGACCCAGTACTTC.

The chain joins TRBV5-6 to TRBJ2-1; D is perhaps TRBD1 (6 bases). Germline V gene lookup returns CDR1 SGHDT and CDR2 YYEEEE. The CDR3 spans 15 residues. Trimming took 0 bases from V and 2 from J, leaving 9 bases between them. CDR3 DNA: TGTGCCAGCAGCTTGGGGCAGGGGACCTACAATGAGCAGTTCTTC. Encoded protein: CASSLGQGTYNEQFF. Filled out from reference TRBV5-6 and TRBJ2-1, the complete variable domain reads DAGVTQSPTHLIKTRGQQVTLRCSPKSGHDTVSWYQQALGQGPQFIFQYYEEEERQRGNFPDRFSGHQFPNYSSELNVNALLLGDSALYLCASSLGQGTYNEQFFGPGTRLTVL.

The CDR3 protein is CASSRGQGVYEQYV. DNA of the CDR3: TGCGCCAGCAGCCGGGGGCAGGGGGTCTACGAGCAGTACGTC. This chain links TRBV10-1 with TRBJ2-7; maybe TRBD1 (7 bases). The CDR3 covers 14 residues. In germline, CDR1 is WNHNN, CDR2 SYGVQD (reference sequence). V dropped 6 bases and J dropped 3 bases, with 15 bases sitting between them.